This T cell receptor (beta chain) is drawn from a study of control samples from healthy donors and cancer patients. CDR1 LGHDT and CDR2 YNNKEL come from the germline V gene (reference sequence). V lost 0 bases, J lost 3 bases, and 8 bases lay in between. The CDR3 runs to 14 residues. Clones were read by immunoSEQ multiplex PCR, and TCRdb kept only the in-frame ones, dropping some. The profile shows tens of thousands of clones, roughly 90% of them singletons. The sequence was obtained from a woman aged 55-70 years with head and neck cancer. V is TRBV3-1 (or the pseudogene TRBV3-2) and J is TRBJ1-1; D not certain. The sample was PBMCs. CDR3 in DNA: TGTGCCAGCAGCCAAGATCAGTTTTACACTGAAGCTTTCTTT. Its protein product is CASSQDQFYTEAFF.